This T cell receptor beta chain was sequenced for a study of blood T cells in healthy people across ages. Regarding the study as a whole: Naive and antigen-experienced cells could not be conclusively compared, given unsorted PBMCs.

Then a second PCR, running about 6 to 11 cycles, was carried out with a sample-barcoded 5' primer and a J-beta primer mix. Individual samples furnished no less than 2.5 million CDR3-containing paired-end reads apiece. TCRdb ran MiXCR on the 5' RACE reads and lists one entry per CDR3 protein. The data show about 780,000 distinct CDR3 sequences, about 45% seen once. The donors, aged roughly 6 to 95, were healthy Caucasians from Russia. For this clonotype: Its specificity is not known.

The sequencing sample was made of blood. This TCR derives from an elderly man in good health.

CDR3 loop: CATSDPFRGTDTQYF. In nucleotides, the CDR3 is TGTGCCACCAGTGACCCTTTCAGGGGAACAGATACGCAGTATTTT. The chain has TRBV24-1 and TRBJ2-3, with D maybe TRBD1 (6 bases). This CDR3 comprises 15 residues. Germline V CDR1 and CDR2: KGHDR, SFDVKD. V was cut by 4 bases and J by 3 bases, with 13 bases left in between.